These 28 T cell receptor beta chains originate from one sample sequenced in a study of blood T cell repertoires in COVID-19. Profiled with immunoSEQ multiplex PCR; TCRdb holds only in-frame clones, not every one. The sample lists some 100,000 clones; around 81% were seen once. The source material was peripheral blood. These receptors came from a human donor in a cohort sampled during active or convalescent COVID-19.

This clone has a handful of counts. The V gene is TRBV19, the J gene TRBJ1-4, with D tentatively TRBD1 (6 bases). This CDR3 is built from 16 residues. The germline V and J ends were trimmed by 4 bases and 1 base, with 13 bases remaining between them. From germline, CDR1 is LNHDA and CDR2 SQIVND (reference sequence). CDR3: CASSNRALETNEKLFF. The CDR3 region has the DNA TGTGCCAGTAGTAACAGGGCGTTGGAAACTAATGAAAAACTGTTTTTT. The full variable domain, with the rest looked up from reference TRBV19 and TRBJ1-4, is DGGITQSPKYLFRKEGQNVTLSCEQNLNHDAMYWYRQDPGQGLRLIYYSQIVNDFQKGDIAEGYSVSREKKESFPLTVTSAQKNPTAFYLCASSNRALETNEKLFFGSGTQLSVL.

The chain recombines TRBV5-4 with TRBJ2-7; D might be TRBD1 (6 bases). This CDR3 contains 15 residues. Germline CDR1 is SGHNT and CDR2 is YYREEE (reference sequence). V shed 5 bases and J shed 2 bases, with 17 bases lying between them. The CDR3 DNA is TGTGCCAGCAGTCGGGCGACAGGCCGTGCCTACGAGCAGTACTTC. Its translation is CASSRATGRAYEQYF.

The rearrangement uses TRBV28 and TRBJ2-1; weak D call: TRBD2 (6 bases). V gave up 7 bases and J gave up 9 bases, with 16 bases separating them. This CDR3 comprises 13 residues. Germline V gene data show CDR1 as MDHEN and CDR2 as SYDVKM. This CDR3 is CASTLPGVSEQFF. The CDR3 bases are TGTGCCAGCACCCTCCCGGGGGTCAGTGAGCAGTTCTTC.

The V gene is TRBV15, the J gene TRBJ1-3; maybe TRBD1 (5 bases). Germline assignment: CDR1 LNHNV and CDR2 YYDKDF (reference sequence). With 9 bases removed from V and 0 bases from J, the gap between germline ends came to 9 bases. The CDR3 has 13 residues. CDR3 nucleotide sequence: TGTGCCACACGACAGAGCTCTGGAAACACCATATATTTT. It yields the protein CATRQSSGNTIYF.

The rearrangement links TRBV7-2 to TRBJ2-3; D is undetermined. CDR3 length: 12 amino acids. CDR1 is SGHTA and CDR2 is FQGNSA in the germline V gene. The V end was cut by 5 bases, the J end by 2 bases, with 5 bases between. The CDR3 region has the DNA TGTGCCAGCAGCCCCTTCACAGATACGCAGTATTTT. Protein sequence: CASSPFTDTQYF.

The V gene is TRBV5-1, the J gene TRBJ1-1; D may be TRBD1 (5 bases). V was cut by 4 bases and J by 5 bases, with 15 bases left in between. CDR1 SGHRS and CDR2 YFSETQ come from the germline V gene. The CDR3 totals 14 residues. The chain's CDR3 is CASSPGGLWTEAFF. The CDR3 nucleotides are TGCGCCAGCAGCCCGGGGGGGTTGTGGACTGAAGCTTTCTTT.

The chain combines TRBV5-4 with TRBJ1-4; 8 bases fit TRBD1. The length of the CDR3 is 13 residues. Trimming cost V 4 bases and J 8 bases; bases outside gene matches: 4. CDR1 is SGHNT, CDR2 YYREEE, per germline (reference sequence). CDR3: CASSIWTGEKLFF. CDR3 nucleotides: TGTGCCAGCAGCATCTGGACAGGGGAAAAACTGTTTTTT.

The chain joins TRBV27 to TRBJ2-7; 9 nucleotides line up with TRBD1. Trimming took 4 bases from V and 3 from J; bases not matched to a gene: 1. Germline CDR1 MNHEY, CDR2 SMNVEV (reference sequence). This CDR3 has 13 residues. CDR3: CASSWTGVYEQYF. The CDR3 region has the DNA TGTGCCAGCAGTTGGACAGGGGTCTACGAGCAGTACTTC.

The genes are TRBV7-9 and TRBJ2-1; 11 positions match TRBD2. The CDR3 contains 14 residues. Germline CDR1 reads SEHNR; CDR2 reads FQNEAQ (reference sequence). V dropped 5 bases and J dropped 7; count of bases not matched to a gene: 4. The CDR3 protein is CASSTTSGSNEQFF. DNA for the CDR3: TGTGCCAGCAGCACCACTAGCGGGAGTAATGAGCAGTTCTTC.

This clone was recorded once. The chain employs TRBV5-1 and TRBJ2-7, with TRBD1 as a possible D gene (5 bases). Germline CDR1 reads SGHRS; CDR2 reads YFSETQ. Trimming shortened V by 2 bases and J by 2 bases, and 11 bases separated the two germline ends. This CDR3 is built from 14 residues. Written as DNA, the CDR3 is TGCGCCAGCAGCTTAGCTGGGGCCCCCTACGAGCAGTACTTC. Protein: CASSLAGAPYEQYF.

This chain uses TRBV28 with TRBJ1-5; TRBD1 might be the D (5 bases). Germline V gene data show CDR1 as MDHEN and CDR2 as SYDVKM. V lost 6 bases and J lost 4, with 19 bases in between. The length of the CDR3 is 16 residues. CDR3 in amino acids: CASSRGRGRGNQPQHF. CDR3 nucleotides: TGTGCCAGCAGCCGCGGGCGGGGACGGGGGAATCAGCCCCAGCATTTT.

The rearrangement uses TRBV25-1 and TRBJ2-5; D is possibly TRBD1 (5 bases). Trimming shortened V by 1 base and J by 4 bases, and 13 bases separated the two germline ends. Germline CDR1 reads MGHDK; CDR2 reads SYGVNS. The CDR3 has 15 residues. The CDR3 here is CASSESTGEAETQYF. The CDR3 DNA follows: TGTGCCAGCAGTGAATCTACAGGCGAGGCAGAGACCCAGTACTTC. Using reference TRBV25-1 and TRBJ2-5 for the parts outside the CDR3, the full variable domain is EADIYQTPRYLVIGTGKKITLECSQTMGHDKMYWYQQDPGMELHLIHYSYGVNSTEKGDLSSESTVSRIRTEHFPLTLESARPSHTSQYLCASSESTGEAETQYFGPGTRLLVL.

The chain is built from TRBV28 and TRBJ2-1, with D possibly being TRBD2 (5 bases). Germline CDR1 reads MDHEN; CDR2 reads SYDVKM. There are 17 residues in the CDR3. V dropped 1 base and J dropped 0 bases, with 13 bases sitting between them. The CDR3 protein is CASSLFQSGSSYNEQFF. The CDR3 region has the DNA TGTGCCAGCAGTTTATTCCAATCGGGGAGCTCCTACAATGAGCAGTTCTTC.

This clone has a handful of counts. The chain combines TRBV29-1 with TRBJ2-5; 10 bases are a match to TRBD1. Germline CDR1 reads SQVTM; CDR2 reads ANQGSEA. Losses at the gene ends were 6 bases for V and 0 bases for J; bases not matched to a gene: 4. This CDR3 has 14 residues. The CDR3 DNA sequence: TGCAGCGTAGTGGACAGGGGGTACCAAGAGACCCAGTACTTC. Encoded protein: CSVVDRGYQETQYF. Variable domain in full (rest from reference TRBV29-1 and TRBJ2-5): SAVISQKPSRDICQRGTSLTIQCQVDSQVTMMFWYRQQPGQSLTLIATANQGSEATYESGFVIDKFPISRPNLTFSTLTVSNMSPEDSSIYLCSVVDRGYQETQYFGPGTRLLVL.

The V and J genes are TRBV6-5 and TRBJ1-4; 9 bases are shared with TRBD1. This CDR3 has 13 amino acids. In germline, CDR1 is MNHEY, CDR2 SVGAGI. V lost 6 bases to trimming and J lost 7 bases; unmatched junction nucleotides: 3. In DNA, the CDR3 is TGTGCCAGCAGGGGGGACAGGGTTGAAAAACTGTTTTTT. Its translation is CASRGDRVEKLFF.

This chain links TRBV6-1 with TRBJ1-2, with D possibly being TRBD1 (5 bases). This CDR3 is built from 15 residues. Germline CDR1 is MNHNS and CDR2 is SASEGT. V lost 2 bases and J lost 3, with 13 bases in between. The chain's CDR3 is CASSERQGSYYGYTF. For the CDR3, the DNA is TGTGCCAGCAGTGAACGTCAGGGATCGTACTATGGCTACACCTTC.

V gene TRBV2 combines with J gene TRBJ1-5, with D unresolved. The V gene's germline CDR1 is SNHLY and CDR2 FYNNEI. This CDR3 has 13 residues. Trimming took 5 bases from V and 3 from J, leaving 8 bases between them. The CDR3 DNA sequence: TGTGCCAGCAGTTACAGATCCAATCAGCCCCAGCATTTT. As protein: CASSYRSNQPQHF.

The chain carries TRBV2 and TRBJ2-7; 8 bases match TRBD2. Germline lookup yields CDR1 SNHLY and CDR2 FYNNEI. The CDR3 sequence is 18 residues long. The V gene end was trimmed by 3 bases and the J gene end by 3 bases; junction bases not matched to a gene: 16. The CDR3 bases are TGTGCCAGCAGTGACCCCGAAACGTACGGGGGGGCCTACTACGAGCAGTACTTC. Translated: CASSDPETYGGAYYEQYF.

This clone was recorded only once. V is TRBV5-1 and J is TRBJ2-7; the D gene is possibly TRBD2 (6 bases). The CDR3 is made up of 14 amino acids. Germline V gives CDR1 SGHRS, CDR2 YFSETQ. V lost 2 bases, J lost 6 bases, and 15 bases lay in between. CDR3 nucleotides: TGCGCCAGCAGCTTAACCGGGACTTGGGGCGAGCAGTACTTC. It codes for CASSLTGTWGEQYF.

This chain uses TRBV6-5 with TRBJ2-7, with 8 bases that match TRBD1. The V gene's germline CDR1 is MNHEY and CDR2 SVGAGI. CDR3 length equals 14 residues. Trimming cost V 6 bases and J 1 base; bases outside gene matches: 5. The CDR3 spells CASSFDRGSYEQYF. The CDR3 region has the DNA TGTGCCAGCAGCTTCGACAGGGGTTCCTACGAGCAGTACTTC.

The chain couples TRBV7-9 to TRBJ1-4, with a weak D call TRBD1 (5 bases). From germline, CDR1 is SEHNR and CDR2 FQNEAQ (reference sequence). The CDR3 has 16 residues. Trimming cost V 1 base and J 6 bases, with 15 bases left between them. CDR3 in amino acids: CASSLGPQGGDEKLFF. In nucleotides, the CDR3 is TGTGCCAGCAGCTTAGGGCCGCAGGGTGGGGATGAAAAACTGTTTTTT.

This chain uses TRBV20-1 with TRBJ1-1; D is possibly TRBD1 (6 bases). Germline V gives CDR1 DFQATT, CDR2 SNEGSKA (reference sequence). The CDR3 spans 10 residues. Trimming cost V 6 bases and J 8 bases, with 10 bases left between them. CDR3 loop: CSAHGTEAFF. CDR3 DNA: TGCAGTGCGCACGGGACAGAAGCTTTCTTT.

The chain carries TRBV5-4 and TRBJ2-1; 9 bases are shared with TRBD2. Germline V gives CDR1 SGHNT, CDR2 YYREEE (reference sequence). The V and J ends lost 1 base and 4 bases, in that order; junction bases with no gene match: 3. The CDR3 contains 15 residues. Written as DNA, the CDR3 is TGTGCCAGCAGCTTGACCCTAGCGGGGTACAATGAGCAGTTCTTC. Translation: CASSLTLAGYNEQFF.

The gene calls are TRBV4-1 and TRBJ1-5; 8 bases are a match to TRBD1. Unmatched junction bases numbered 3, after V lost 1 base and J lost 7 bases. The CDR3 is 14 residues long. Germline assignment: CDR1 MGHRA and CDR2 YSYEKL. CDR3 coding DNA: TGCGCCAGCAGCCAAGGACAGGGGTGGCAGCCCCAGCATTTT. As protein: CASSQGQGWQPQHF.

The rearrangement joins TRBV11-2 to TRBJ2-7; D unclear. The CDR3 loop spans 12 amino acids. The germline V gene encodes CDR1 SGHAT and CDR2 FQNNGV. V was clipped by 5 bases and J by 2 bases, with 7 bases between them. CDR3 loop: CASSLQAYEQYF. The CDR3 DNA reads TGTGCCAGCAGCCTCCAGGCCTACGAGCAGTACTTC.

This clone was picked up a small number of times. The J gene is TRBJ2-7, the V gene TRBV10-3; 14 nucleotides match TRBD2. V dropped 0 bases and J dropped 6; count of bases not matched to a gene: 16. The germline CDR1 and CDR2 sequences are ENHRY and SYGVKD. The CDR3 spans 20 residues. As DNA, the CDR3 is TGTGCCATCAGTGAGTCCTGGGGGACTAGCGGGAGAGGTAGGTTGGGCGAGCAGTACTTC. As protein: CAISESWGTSGRGRLGEQYF.

V usage is TRBV18 and J usage is TRBJ1-1, with D possibly TRBD1 on 5 matching bases. Germline V lookup: CDR1 KGHSH, CDR2 LQKENI. The CDR3 contains 15 residues. Trimming shortened V by 4 bases and J by 0 bases, and 12 bases separated the two germline ends. This chain's CDR3 is CASSRDSSLNTEAFF. DNA of the CDR3: TGTGCCAGCTCACGAGACAGTTCTCTGAACACTGAAGCTTTCTTT.

CDR3 nucleotide sequence: TGTGCCAGCAGTTATCTCGGGCTCTCGGGAGGCTACACCTTC. This encodes CASSYLGLSGGYTF. The rearrangement joins TRBV6-2 or TRBV6-3 to TRBJ1-2; the D is unclear. CDR3 size: 14 residues. Germline assignment: CDR1 MNHEY and CDR2 SVGEGT. With 3 bases removed from V and 8 bases from J, the gap between germline ends came to 16 bases.